Listed below are T cell receptor beta chains from one sample, sequenced in a study of neurological immune-mediated disorders. Using its own MiXCR run on the 5' RACE reads, TCRdb lists one record per CDR3 protein. The repertoire holds about 99,000 distinct CDR3 sequences, 10% to 12% seen once, with approximately 3.3% in the top ten. The sequenced sample was PBMCs. The receptors come from a female donor with HTLV-1-associated myelopathy (HAM/TSP). Both conserved end residues are part of each CDR3. The order of the fields is clone size, D gene, V gene, J gene, CDR3 protein, CDR3 DNA. The D gene is left open where the match is weak. Rows may omit the clone size; those that give it use once, few, many or a size class.

clone size: many
D gene: .
V gene: TRBV5-1
J gene: TRBJ2-3
CDR3 protein: CASSYGGDPPDTQYF
CDR3 DNA: TGCGCCAGCAGCTACGGTGGTGACCCCCCAGATACGCAGTATTTT

clone size: many
D gene: .
V gene: TRBV7-3
J gene: TRBJ1-3
CDR3 protein: CASSDRTGNTIYF
CDR3 DNA: TGTGCCAGCAGCGACCGGACAGGAAACACCATATATTTT

clone size: many
D gene: .
V gene: TRBV14
J gene: TRBJ1-4
CDR3 protein: CASSQVAGAGEKLFF
CDR3 DNA: TGTGCCAGCAGCCAAGTGGCGGGGGCCGGGGAAAAACTGTTTTTT

clone size: many
D gene: .
V gene: TRBV20-1
J gene: TRBJ2-5
CDR3 protein: CSARVPGIQETQYF
CDR3 DNA: TGCAGTGCTAGAGTTCCGGGGATACAAGAGACCCAGTACTTC

clone size: .
D gene: .
V gene: TRBV2
J gene: TRBJ1-2
CDR3 protein: CASNGLNYGYTF
CDR3 DNA: TGTGCCAGCAACGGGCTTAACTATGGCTACACCTTC

clone size: many
D gene: .
V gene: TRBV9
J gene: TRBJ2-5
CDR3 protein: CASSVTGAGETQYF
CDR3 DNA: TGTGCCAGCAGCGTAACGGGGGCCGGAGAGACCCAGTACTTC

clone size: many
D gene: .
V gene: TRBV18
J gene: TRBJ2-4
CDR3 protein: CASSPIRGGQAKNIQYF
CDR3 DNA: TGTGCCAGCTCACCGATCAGGGGCGGGCAGGCCAAAAACATTCAGTACTTC

clone size: many
D gene: TRBD1
V gene: TRBV5-5
J gene: TRBJ2-3
CDR3 protein: CASSPGQGAADTQYF
CDR3 DNA: TGTGCCAGCAGCCCGGGACAGGGGGCGGCAGATACGCAGTATTTT

clone size: many
D gene: TRBD1
V gene: TRBV12-3/TRBV12-4
J gene: TRBJ2-1
CDR3 protein: CASSSGTGSTEQFF
CDR3 DNA: TGTGCCAGCAGTTCAGGGACAGGGAGTACTGAGCAGTTCTTC

clone size: many
D gene: TRBD1
V gene: TRBV6-5
J gene: TRBJ1-1
CDR3 protein: CASSYWADREIFNTEAFF
CDR3 DNA: TGTGCCAGCAGTTACTGGGCAGACAGGGAGATTTTCAACACTGAAGCTTTCTTT

clone size: many
D gene: .
V gene: TRBV7-6
J gene: TRBJ2-7
CDR3 protein: CASSLAVGYEQYF
CDR3 DNA: TGTGCCAGCAGCTTAGCCGTCGGTTACGAGCAGTACTTC

clone size: many
D gene: .
V gene: TRBV20-1
J gene: TRBJ2-7
CDR3 protein: CSAHGLLEQYF
CDR3 DNA: TGCAGTGCCCACGGGCTGTTGGAGCAGTACTTC

clone size: many
D gene: .
V gene: TRBV29-1
J gene: TRBJ2-7
CDR3 protein: CSVEEVGEQYF
CDR3 DNA: TGCAGCGTTGAAGAGGTCGGCGAGCAGTACTTC

clone size: .
D gene: .
V gene: TRBV5-4
J gene: TRBJ2-7
CDR3 protein: CASSSGTRYHEQYF
CDR3 DNA: TGTGCCAGCAGCTCCGGGACAAGGTACCACGAGCAGTACTTC

clone size: few
D gene: .
V gene: TRBV6-1
J gene: TRBJ2-7
CDR3 protein: CASLKGGREYEQYF
CDR3 DNA: TGTGCCAGCCTAAAGGGGGGGCGCGAGTACGAGCAGTACTTC

clone size: many
D gene: TRBD1
V gene: TRBV11-2
J gene: TRBJ2-5
CDR3 protein: CASSLNPGGQETQYF
CDR3 DNA: TGTGCCAGCAGCTTAAACCCAGGGGGACAAGAGACCCAGTACTTC

clone size: many
D gene: TRBD1
V gene: TRBV5-6
J gene: TRBJ2-7
CDR3 protein: CASSLEGTDPLYEQYF
CDR3 DNA: TGTGCCAGCAGCTTGGAGGGGACAGACCCCCTCTACGAGCAGTACTTC

clone size: many
D gene: TRBD1
V gene: TRBV12-3/TRBV12-4
J gene: TRBJ2-7
CDR3 protein: CASSQTGGKSEQYF
CDR3 DNA: TGTGCCAGCAGTCAGACAGGGGGCAAATCCGAGCAGTACTTC

clone size: many
D gene: .
V gene: TRBV7-9
J gene: TRBJ2-2
CDR3 protein: CASSDRQSVNTGELFF
CDR3 DNA: TGTGCCAGCAGCGATCGACAGTCGGTGAACACCGGGGAGCTGTTTTTT

clone size: many
D gene: .
V gene: TRBV5-1
J gene: TRBJ2-1
CDR3 protein: CASSILFGYGEQFF
CDR3 DNA: TGCGCCAGCAGCATCCTCTTCGGGTACGGTGAGCAGTTCTTC

clone size: many
D gene: TRBD2
V gene: TRBV10-2
J gene: TRBJ2-2
CDR3 protein: CATGGGNTGELFF
CDR3 DNA: TGCGCCACAGGCGGGGGGAACACCGGGGAGCTGTTTTTT

clone size: many
D gene: TRBD2
V gene: TRBV2
J gene: TRBJ2-1
CDR3 protein: CASKSEGTSYNEQFF
CDR3 DNA: TGTGCCAGCAAGTCCGAGGGGACTAGCTACAATGAGCAGTTCTTC

clone size: many
D gene: TRBD1
V gene: TRBV11-2
J gene: TRBJ2-2
CDR3 protein: CASSLTRTGGTGELFF
CDR3 DNA: TGTGCCAGCAGCTTAACCCGGACAGGGGGAACCGGGGAGCTGTTTTTT

clone size: many
D gene: .
V gene: TRBV27
J gene: TRBJ1-5
CDR3 protein: CASSLEGWGQPQHF
CDR3 DNA: TGTGCCAGCAGTTTGGAGGGTTGGGGCCAGCCCCAGCATTTT

clone size: few
D gene: TRBD1
V gene: TRBV19
J gene: TRBJ2-7
CDR3 protein: CASTPGTGVREQYF
CDR3 DNA: TGTGCCAGTACACCCGGGACAGGGGTACGCGAGCAGTACTTC

clone size: many
D gene: .
V gene: TRBV7-2
J gene: TRBJ2-3
CDR3 protein: CASRERRVPVGGRTDTQYF
CDR3 DNA: TGTGCCAGCAGGGAGAGAAGGGTCCCAGTCGGGGGACGCACAGATACGCAGTATTTT

clone size: many
D gene: TRBD1
V gene: TRBV3-1
J gene: TRBJ1-2
CDR3 protein: CASSPGQTNYGYTF
CDR3 DNA: TGTGCCAGCAGTCCGGGACAGACGAACTATGGCTACACCTTC

clone size: few
D gene: TRBD1
V gene: TRBV29-1
J gene: TRBJ2-1
CDR3 protein: CSVYRQGRSYNEQFF
CDR3 DNA: TGCAGCGTTTACCGACAGGGAAGATCCTACAATGAGCAGTTCTTC

clone size: many
D gene: .
V gene: TRBV20-1
J gene: TRBJ2-2
CDR3 protein: CSARRGGLITGELFF
CDR3 DNA: TGCAGTGCTAGACGCGGAGGGCTCATAACCGGGGAGCTGTTTTTT

clone size: many
D gene: .
V gene: TRBV6-2/TRBV6-3
J gene: TRBJ2-7
CDR3 protein: CASSYSDYEQYF
CDR3 DNA: TGTGCCAGCAGTTACTCAGACTACGAGCAGTACTTC

clone size: .
D gene: .
V gene: TRBV20-1
J gene: TRBJ2-3
CDR3 protein: CSARGGQGPTDTQYF
CDR3 DNA: TGCAGTGCTAGAGGGGGGCAGGGGCCCACAGATACGCAGTATTTT

clone size: many
D gene: .
V gene: TRBV5-1
J gene: TRBJ2-3
CDR3 protein: CASSLGTELTDTQYF
CDR3 DNA: TGCGCCAGCAGCTTGGGGACAGAACTAACAGATACGCAGTATTTT

clone size: many
D gene: TRBD2
V gene: TRBV4-1
J gene: TRBJ2-3
CDR3 protein: CASSQDWGTSGGHRGWYF
CDR3 DNA: TGCGCCAGCAGCCAAGATTGGGGGACTAGCGGGGGGCACCGGGGATGGTATTTT

clone size: many
D gene: .
V gene: TRBV20-1
J gene: TRBJ2-3
CDR3 protein: CSARESGADTQYF
CDR3 DNA: TGCAGTGCTAGGGAAAGTGGGGCAGATACGCAGTATTTT

clone size: many
D gene: .
V gene: TRBV5-1
J gene: TRBJ1-2
CDR3 protein: CASSPDVGYGYTF
CDR3 DNA: TGCGCCAGCAGCCCGGACGTGGGGTATGGCTACACCTTC

clone size: many
D gene: TRBD1
V gene: TRBV12-3/TRBV12-4
J gene: TRBJ2-1
CDR3 protein: CASSLRQGLGNEQFF
CDR3 DNA: TGTGCCAGCAGTTTGCGACAGGGGCTCGGCAATGAGCAGTTCTTC

clone size: many
D gene: .
V gene: TRBV12-1
J gene: TRBJ2-3
CDR3 protein: CASSTVQQGLPTDTQYF
CDR3 DNA: TGTGCCAGCAGCACGGTGCAACAGGGGTTACCCACAGATACGCAGTATTTT

clone size: .
D gene: .
V gene: TRBV5-8
J gene: TRBJ2-4
CDR3 protein: CASNLGKVGPAAKNIQYF
CDR3 DNA: TGTGCCAGCAACCTTGGTAAGGTTGGACCTGCAGCCAAAAACATTCAGTACTTC

clone size: many
D gene: .
V gene: TRBV5-1
J gene: TRBJ2-3
CDR3 protein: CASRSAGSTDTQYF
CDR3 DNA: TGCGCCAGCCGGTCGGCGGGGAGCACAGATACGCAGTATTTT

clone size: many
D gene: .
V gene: TRBV20-1
J gene: TRBJ2-1
CDR3 protein: CSAPGRANEQFF
CDR3 DNA: TGCAGTGCCCCGGGACGCGCCAATGAGCAGTTCTTC

clone size: many
D gene: .
V gene: TRBV24-1
J gene: TRBJ2-2
CDR3 protein: CATSVGLSNTGELFF
CDR3 DNA: TGTGCCACCAGTGTCGGACTATCGAACACCGGGGAGCTGTTTTTT

clone size: .
D gene: .
V gene: TRBV5-1
J gene: TRBJ2-3
CDR3 protein: CASSLNTYRVSTDTQYF
CDR3 DNA: TGCGCCAGCAGCTTGAATACTTACAGGGTTAGCACAGATACGCAGTATTTT

clone size: .
D gene: .
V gene: TRBV7-8
J gene: TRBJ1-1
CDR3 protein: CASSSPNRPGTEAFF
CDR3 DNA: TGTGCCAGCAGCTCCCCGAACAGGCCAGGCACTGAAGCTTTCTTT

clone size: many
D gene: .
V gene: TRBV11-2
J gene: TRBJ1-5
CDR3 protein: CASSLEWGQPQHF
CDR3 DNA: TGTGCCAGCAGCTTAGAATGGGGTCAGCCCCAGCATTTT

clone size: .
D gene: .
V gene: TRBV20-1
J gene: TRBJ2-7
CDR3 protein: CSARALWTGVATYEQYF
CDR3 DNA: TGCAGTGCTAGAGCCCTTTGGACGGGGGTGGCTACATACGAGCAGTACTTC

clone size: .
D gene: .
V gene: TRBV4-1
J gene: TRBJ1-2
CDR3 protein: CASSQDMVGGHTF
CDR3 DNA: TGCGCCAGCAGCCAAGATATGGTCGGAGGCCACACCTTC

clone size: few
D gene: .
V gene: TRBV11-2
J gene: TRBJ1-6
CDR3 protein: CASSLGVGAGNSPLHF
CDR3 DNA: TGTGCCAGCAGCTTAGGGGTAGGGGCAGGGAATTCACCCCTCCACTTT

clone size: many
D gene: .
V gene: TRBV6-1
J gene: TRBJ1-4
CDR3 protein: CASSGSPQFSNEKLFF
CDR3 DNA: TGTGCCAGCAGTGGGAGCCCACAGTTTTCTAATGAAAAACTGTTTTTT

clone size: once
D gene: .
V gene: TRBV12-3/TRBV12-4
J gene: TRBJ2-7
CDR3 protein: CASSLLPSSYEQYF
CDR3 DNA: TGTGCCAGCAGTTTACTACCCAGCTCCTACGAGCAGTACTTC

clone size: many
D gene: .
V gene: TRBV20-1
J gene: TRBJ1-6
CDR3 protein: CSAADILTYNSPLHF
CDR3 DNA: TGCAGTGCTGCGGACATTTTAACCTATAATTCACCCCTCCACTTT

clone size: many
D gene: .
V gene: TRBV20-1
J gene: TRBJ2-7
CDR3 protein: CSARDLRMSSYEQYF
CDR3 DNA: TGCAGTGCTAGAGATCTCCGGATGAGCTCCTACGAGCAGTACTTC

clone size: .
D gene: .
V gene: TRBV20-1
J gene: TRBJ2-3
CDR3 protein: CSATLDRGDTQYF
CDR3 DNA: TGCAGTGCAACCCTGGATAGGGGGGATACGCAGTATTTT